Reported below is one T cell receptor (beta chain). The data were taken from a study of technical replicates of blood from a handful of donors. Clones were sequenced by immunoSEQ multiplex PCR, and TCRdb holds only the in-frame ones, with some missing. In the table there are tens of thousands of clones, roughly 90% of which are singletons. This TCR came from a human donor in good health. Sequenced material: T cells isolated from PBMCs.

CDR3: CASSLGLAKGDNEQFF. CDR3 nucleotides: TGTGCCAGCAGCTTAGGGCTTGCCAAGGGGGACAATGAGCAGTTCTTC. The V gene is TRBV7-2, the J gene TRBJ2-1, with D perhaps TRBD1 (6 bases). Germline V gene lookup returns CDR1 SGHTA and CDR2 FQGNSA. Trimming cost V 1 base and J 5 bases, with 15 bases left between them. There are 16 residues in the CDR3.